This passage covers 9 T cell receptor beta chains from one sample sequenced in a study of OX40 agonist ivuxolimab in advanced cancers. Method: immunoSEQ multiplex PCR; TCRdb's copy keeps in-frame clones and lacks some. The sample has about 28,000 clones; 80% are singletons. The material was CD4+ or CD8+ T cells sorted from blood, obtained in a trial of the OX40 agonist ivuxolimab. The origin of the receptors is an adult with an advanced solid tumor such as melanoma, head and neck, liver or kidney cancer.

This chain joins TRBV6-6 and TRBJ2-5; D call uncertain. The V end lost 9 bases, the J end lost 1 base, and 12 bases lay between the germline ends. The germline V gene has CDR1 MNHNY and CDR2 SVGAGI (reference sequence). The CDR3 sequence is 13 residues long. DNA of the CDR3: TGTGCCAGTGGGATGTGGATCCAAGAGACCCAGTACTTC. This translates into CASGMWIQETQYF.

The chain uses TRBV4-2 and TRBJ1-2, with 10 bases identical to TRBD1. J was trimmed by 5 bases and V by 7 bases; bases with no gene match: 13. The CDR3 contains 16 residues. Germline V gene sequence: CDR1 LGHNA, CDR2 YNFKEQ. CDR3 DNA: TGTGCCAGCATACCCTACCTCCCGGGACAGGGGTATGGCTACACCTTC. Amino acid sequence: CASIPYLPGQGYGYTF.

V gene TRBV27 combines with J gene TRBJ1-2, with 10 bases that match TRBD1. The V gene end was trimmed by 5 bases and the J gene end by 6 bases; junction bases not matched to a gene: 3. The CDR3 extends over 13 amino acids. Germline CDR1 and CDR2: MNHEY and SMNVEV (reference sequence). The DNA for the CDR3 is TGTGCCAGCAGTCGCGGGACAGGGGATGGCTACACCTTC. Its protein product is CASSRGTGDGYTF.

J is TRBJ2-7 and V is TRBV6-6; D unclear. From germline, CDR1 is MNHNY and CDR2 SVGAGI (reference sequence). V dropped 6 bases and J dropped 2 bases, with 14 bases sitting between them. The CDR3 covers 14 residues. CDR3 sequence reads: CASSSRGSPYEQYF. The CDR3 region has the DNA TGTGCCAGCAGCTCTCGCGGCAGCCCCTACGAGCAGTACTTC.

This chain joins TRBV4-2 and TRBJ2-1; the match to TRBD2 covers 13 bases. CDR3 length equals 20 residues. V was clipped by 2 bases and J by 0 bases; unmatched bases: 10. Germline CDR1 is LGHNA and CDR2 is YNFKEQ. CDR3 in amino acids: CASSQQVGTSGTPSYNEQFF. Written as DNA, the CDR3 is TGTGCCAGCAGCCAACAAGTTGGGACTAGCGGGACTCCCTCCTACAATGAGCAGTTCTTC.

The CDR3, as DNA: TGCGCCAGCAGTGAGACGGCCTATCCCTACAATGAGCAGTTCTTC. It yields the protein CASSETAYPYNEQFF. The chain couples TRBV10-2 to TRBJ2-1; D remains ambiguous. The CDR3 consists of 15 residues. V lost 2 bases and J lost 2, with 10 bases in between. The V gene's germline CDR1 is WSHSY and CDR2 SAAADI.

The chain employs TRBV5-1 and TRBJ2-1, with a tentative D call TRBD2 (5 bases). Germline CDR1 is SGHRS and CDR2 is YFSETQ. This CDR3 is built from 15 residues. With 3 bases removed from V and 6 bases from J, the gap between germline ends came to 16 bases. CDR3 sequence: CASSSRPDGGNEQFF. The CDR3 DNA reads as TGCGCCAGCAGCTCCCGCCCGGACGGAGGCAATGAGCAGTTCTTC.

The chain couples TRBV6-5 to TRBJ2-7; a weak D match, TRBD1 (5 bases). V lost 3 bases to trimming and J lost 2 bases, with 8 bases between them. CDR3 length equals 13 residues. Germline V gives CDR1 MNHEY, CDR2 SVGAGI. The CDR3 sequence is CASSYTGAYEQYF. DNA of the CDR3: TGTGCCAGCAGTTATACAGGAGCCTACGAGCAGTACTTC.

The chain is built from TRBV7-9 and TRBJ2-2, with D possibly matching TRBD2 (5 bases). V shed 6 bases and J shed 6 bases, with 8 bases lying between them. Germline V gives CDR1 SEHNR, CDR2 FQNEAQ (reference sequence). The CDR3 covers 12 residues. The CDR3 spells CASRIASGELFF. The CDR3 DNA reads as TGTGCCAGCAGGATAGCGTCCGGGGAGCTGTTTTTT.